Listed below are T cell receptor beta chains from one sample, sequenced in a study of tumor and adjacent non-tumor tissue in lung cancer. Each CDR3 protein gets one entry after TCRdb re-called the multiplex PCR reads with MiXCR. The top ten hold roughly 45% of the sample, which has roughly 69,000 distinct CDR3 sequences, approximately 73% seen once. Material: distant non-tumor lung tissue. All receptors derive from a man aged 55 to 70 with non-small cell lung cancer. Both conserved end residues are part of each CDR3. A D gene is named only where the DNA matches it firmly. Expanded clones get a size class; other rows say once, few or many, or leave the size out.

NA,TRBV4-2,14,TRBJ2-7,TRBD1,TGTGCCAACAGCCTGACAGGGGGTAGGGACGAGCAGCACTTC,CANSLTGGRDEQHF
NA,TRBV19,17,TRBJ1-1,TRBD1,TGTGCCAGTAGATACCGGGACAGGAGGTGTCTGGACACTGAAGCTTTCTTT,CASRYRDRRCLDTEAFF
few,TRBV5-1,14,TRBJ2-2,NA,TGCGCCAGCAGCTTGGGACAGAACACCCGGGAGCTGTTTTTT,CASSLGQNTRELFF
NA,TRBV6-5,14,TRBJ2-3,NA,TGTGCCAGATTGACTGGCGGGATAGCAGATACGCAGTATTTT,CARLTGGIADTQYF
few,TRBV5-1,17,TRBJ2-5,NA,TGCGCCAGCAGCTTGGATTCCTCTGGGCAGGGGCGAGAGACCCAGTACTTC,CASSLDSSGQGRETQYF
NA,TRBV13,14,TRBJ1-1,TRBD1,TGTGCCCGCAGACTTGGACAGGGATGGACTGAAGCTTTCTTT,CARRLGQGWTEAFF
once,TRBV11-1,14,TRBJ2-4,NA,TGTGTCAGCGGCTTAAACGGCGGGGAAGATATTCAATACTTC,CVSGLNGGEDIQYF
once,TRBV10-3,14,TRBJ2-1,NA,TGTGTCATCAGTTTCGGGACAAGGGACAATGAGCAGTTCTTC,CVISFGTRDNEQFF
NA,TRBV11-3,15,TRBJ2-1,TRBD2,TGTGCCACCAGCCAGGAAGCGGGAGATGGTAATGAGCAGTTCTTC,CATSQEAGDGNEQFF
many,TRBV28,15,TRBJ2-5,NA,TGTGCCAGCAGTCTCCGGGACCTTTTAGGGTGGACCCAGTACTTC,CASSLRDLLGWTQYF
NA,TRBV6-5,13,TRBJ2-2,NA,TGTGCCAGCAGTCGGGAGAGGGGCGGGGAGCTGTTGTTT,CASSRERGGELLF
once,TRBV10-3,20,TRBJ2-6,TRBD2,TGTGCCATCAGTGAACAAGGGACTAGCGGGAGGGACTCTGGGACCAACGTCCTGACTTTT,CAISEQGTSGRDSGTNVLTF
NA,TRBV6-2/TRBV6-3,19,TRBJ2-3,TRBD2,TGTGCCGGCAGTCACCAGCCGGGACTAGCGGGGGGATACACAGATACGCAGTATTTT,CAGSHQPGLAGGYTDTQYF
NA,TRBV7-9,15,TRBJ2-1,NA,TGTGCTAACAGGGAAGTTAAGGGACGTAGGCATGAGCAGCTCTTC,CANREVKGRRHEQLF
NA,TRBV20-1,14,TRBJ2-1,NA,TGCAGAGCTAGAGATCAAGGTACTAGCTATGAGCAGTTCTTC,CRARDQGTSYEQFF
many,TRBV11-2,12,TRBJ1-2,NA,TGTGCCAGCAGAGCAGGGATAGGTGGCTACACCTTC,CASRAGIGGYTF
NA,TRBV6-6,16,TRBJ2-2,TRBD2,TGTGACAGCAGTGAGCGAGGACTAGCGGGCACCGGGGAGCTGTTTTTC,CDSSERGLAGTGELFF
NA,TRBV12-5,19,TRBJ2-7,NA,TGTGCTAGTGCTTTGGAGTATAGCGGCTTTACCACTCACCCGGACGAGCAGTACTTC,CASALEYSGFTTHPDEQYF
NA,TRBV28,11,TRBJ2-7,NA,TGTGAAAGCGGCCGGGGGTACGAGCAGTACTTC,CESGRGYEQYF
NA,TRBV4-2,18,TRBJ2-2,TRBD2,TGTGCCAGCAGCCAAAGACCCCCCGGGACTAGCGCTACCGGGGAGCCGTTTTTT,CASSQRPPGTSATGEPFF